Listed below are T cell receptor beta chains from one sample, sequenced in a study of blood T cell repertoires in COVID-19. The assay was immunoSEQ multiplex PCR, and TCRdb's table has in-frame clones only and misses some. The data hold 250,000 to 300,000 clones, with 86% observed a single time. Material for sequencing was peripheral blood. The source is a woman in her twenties or thirties with COVID-19, enrolled during active disease. The CDR3 runs from the conserved cysteine through the conserved F or W. The order of the fields is J gene, D gene, clone size, V gene, CDR3 protein, CDR3 DNA. The D gene is left open where the match is weak. The listing skips clone size in some rows; elsewhere it reads once, few, many or a size class.

j_call: TRBJ2-1; d_call: NA; clone_size: NA; v_call: TRBV10-3; cdr3_aa: CAISEYQGNEQFF; cdr3_nt: TGTGCCATCAGTGAGTATCAGGGTAATGAGCAGTTCTTC
j_call: TRBJ2-7; d_call: NA; clone_size: NA; v_call: TRBV11-2; cdr3_aa: CASRLAGSPYEQYF; cdr3_nt: TGTGCCAGCAGGCTAGCCGGGAGCCCCTACGAGCAGTACTTC
j_call: TRBJ1-3; d_call: NA; clone_size: once; v_call: TRBV3-1/TRBV3-2; cdr3_aa: CASSQAGAGNTIYF; cdr3_nt: TGTGCCAGCAGCCAAGCAGGGGCTGGAAACACCATATATTTT
j_call: TRBJ2-3; d_call: NA; clone_size: once; v_call: TRBV4-2; cdr3_aa: CASSQNYVLTQYF; cdr3_nt: TGTGCCAGCAGCCAAAACTATGTCCTTACGCAGTATTTT
j_call: TRBJ2-3; d_call: NA; clone_size: NA; v_call: TRBV14; cdr3_aa: CASSQDRGSRQDTQYF; cdr3_nt: TGTGCCAGCAGCCAAGATCGGGGTAGCCGCCAAGATACGCAGTATTTT
j_call: TRBJ2-1; d_call: TRBD2; clone_size: NA; v_call: TRBV9; cdr3_aa: CASSRGTRVSDEQFF; cdr3_nt: TGTGCCAGCAGTAGGGGGACTAGAGTTAGCGATGAGCAGTTCTTC
j_call: TRBJ2-1; d_call: NA; clone_size: NA; v_call: TRBV25-1; cdr3_aa: CASRRGLGGESGDEQFF; cdr3_nt: TGTGCCAGCCGCCGCGGGTTAGGGGGGGAGAGTGGCGATGAGCAGTTCTTC
j_call: TRBJ1-1; d_call: NA; clone_size: NA; v_call: TRBV2; cdr3_aa: CASKGDATEAFF; cdr3_nt: TGTGCCAGCAAGGGAGACGCCACTGAAGCTTTCTTT
j_call: TRBJ2-5; d_call: NA; clone_size: NA; v_call: TRBV29-1; cdr3_aa: CSVYTGYQETQYF; cdr3_nt: TGCAGCGTTTACACAGGGTACCAAGAGACCCAGTACTTC
j_call: TRBJ2-3; d_call: TRBD2; clone_size: NA; v_call: TRBV7-2; cdr3_aa: CASSLSAGGAGDTQYF; cdr3_nt: TGTGCCAGCAGCTTATCGGCCGGGGGGGCCGGAGATACGCAGTATTTT
j_call: TRBJ1-5; d_call: NA; clone_size: few; v_call: TRBV7-2; cdr3_aa: CASSTFRGSNQPQHF; cdr3_nt: TGTGCCAGCAGTACCTTTAGGGGAAGCAATCAGCCCCAGCATTTT
j_call: TRBJ2-1; d_call: NA; clone_size: NA; v_call: TRBV7-9; cdr3_aa: CASSLARREQFF; cdr3_nt: TGTGCCAGCAGCTTAGCTCGGCGGGAGCAGTTCTTC
j_call: TRBJ2-7; d_call: NA; clone_size: NA; v_call: TRBV2; cdr3_aa: CASSGAGSEQYF; cdr3_nt: TGTGCCAGCAGTGGGGCAGGGTCCGAGCAGTACTTC
j_call: TRBJ1-3; d_call: TRBD1; clone_size: NA; v_call: TRBV5-5; cdr3_aa: CASSFRTGSSGNTIYF; cdr3_nt: TGTGCCAGCAGCTTTAGGACAGGGAGCTCTGGAAACACCATATATTTT
j_call: TRBJ2-1; d_call: TRBD1; clone_size: few; v_call: TRBV6-5; cdr3_aa: CASLRDRGNNEQFF; cdr3_nt: TGTGCCAGCCTCCGGGACAGGGGAAACAATGAGCAGTTCTTC
j_call: TRBJ2-7; d_call: NA; clone_size: NA; v_call: TRBV7-9; cdr3_aa: CASSFPTGPKREQYF; cdr3_nt: TGTGCCAGCAGCTTCCCGACAGGCCCAAAGCGGGAGCAGTACTTC
j_call: TRBJ2-7; d_call: TRBD1; clone_size: once; v_call: TRBV5-1; cdr3_aa: CASTLGVTGTGDHEQYF; cdr3_nt: TGCGCCAGCACCCTGGGGGTGACCGGGACAGGGGACCACGAGCAGTACTTC
j_call: TRBJ2-5; d_call: TRBD2; clone_size: NA; v_call: TRBV2; cdr3_aa: CASSGGGGGARETQYF; cdr3_nt: TGTGCCAGCAGTGGCGGAGGCGGGGGGGCTCGGGAGACCCAGTACTTC
j_call: TRBJ1-1; d_call: TRBD1; clone_size: NA; v_call: TRBV29-1; cdr3_aa: CSAEWTGSMNTEAFF; cdr3_nt: TGCAGCGCCGAGTGGACAGGAAGCATGAACACTGAAGCTTTCTTT
j_call: TRBJ2-2; d_call: NA; clone_size: once; v_call: TRBV28; cdr3_aa: CASSLWTATTGELFF; cdr3_nt: TGTGCCAGCAGTTTATGGACAGCAACCACCGGGGAGCTGTTTTTT
j_call: TRBJ1-5; d_call: TRBD1; clone_size: once; v_call: TRBV19; cdr3_aa: CASSTNRLDRGQGGQPQHF; cdr3_nt: TGTGCCAGTAGTACGAACCGCCTAGACAGGGGCCAGGGAGGACAGCCCCAGCATTTT
j_call: TRBJ1-5; d_call: NA; clone_size: NA; v_call: TRBV11-2; cdr3_aa: CASGGGTPVQPQHF; cdr3_nt: TGTGCCAGCGGCGGCGGGACCCCAGTTCAGCCCCAGCATTTT
j_call: TRBJ2-7; d_call: TRBD1; clone_size: NA; v_call: TRBV11-3; cdr3_aa: CASSPGQGYEQYF; cdr3_nt: TGTGCCAGCAGCCCCGGACAGGGCTACGAGCAGTACTTC
j_call: TRBJ2-7; d_call: NA; clone_size: NA; v_call: TRBV5-1; cdr3_aa: CASSRDNYEQYF; cdr3_nt: TGCGCCAGCTCCAGGGATAACTACGAGCAGTACTTC
j_call: TRBJ1-2; d_call: TRBD1; clone_size: NA; v_call: TRBV4-1; cdr3_aa: CASSLTGGVGYTF; cdr3_nt: TGCGCCAGCAGCCTGACAGGGGGCGTAGGCTACACCTTC
j_call: TRBJ2-3; d_call: NA; clone_size: NA; v_call: TRBV27; cdr3_aa: CASSLQGTQYF; cdr3_nt: TGTGCCAGCAGTCTGCAGGGTACGCAGTATTTT
j_call: TRBJ2-2; d_call: NA; clone_size: NA; v_call: TRBV10-1; cdr3_aa: CASSETGLTGELFF; cdr3_nt: TGCGCCAGCAGTGAGACGGGACTCACCGGGGAGCTGTTTTTT
j_call: TRBJ1-4; d_call: NA; clone_size: once; v_call: TRBV18; cdr3_aa: CASSPLSGTVNEKLFF; cdr3_nt: TGTGCCAGCTCACCACTTAGCGGGACTGTCAATGAAAAACTGTTTTTT
j_call: TRBJ2-1; d_call: NA; clone_size: NA; v_call: TRBV19; cdr3_aa: CASNTGTLYNEQFF; cdr3_nt: TGTGCCAGTAATACCGGGACACTCTACAATGAGCAGTTCTTC
j_call: TRBJ2-6; d_call: NA; clone_size: few; v_call: TRBV10-3; cdr3_aa: CAISDSSGANVLTF; cdr3_nt: TGTGCCATCAGTGACAGCTCTGGGGCCAACGTCCTGACTTTC